The next 3 T cell receptor beta chains were all read from a single sample in a study of blood T cell repertoires in COVID-19 (dated by TCRdb to 2018 to 2020). Receptor libraries were prepared by the immunoSEQ multiplex PCR assay. TCRdb stores this immuneACCESS table with in-frame sequences only. Part of the clones is absent; in the studies checked, under half of the shortfall reflects unresolved V genes, and no reason is known for the rest. Present in this sample are over 65,000 clones, 80% of which were seen just once. 9.5% to 15% of the sample comes from the top ten. What was sequenced was peripheral blood. These receptors originate from a woman in her thirties or forties with active or convalescent COVID-19.

The V gene is TRBV9, the J gene TRBJ2-1; TRBD1 aligns across 7 bases. The ends lost 3 bases at V and 1 base at J; junction bases unmatched: 7. From germline, CDR1 is SGDLS and CDR2 YYNGEE. This CDR3 has 16 residues. The CDR3 protein is CASSEGQRGSYNEQFF. Here the CDR3 DNA reads TGTGCCAGCAGCGAGGGACAGAGGGGGTCCTACAATGAGCAGTTCTTC.

The rearrangement uses TRBV11-1 and TRBJ2-1; D is ambiguous. V was clipped by 5 bases and J by 9 bases, with 20 bases between them. Germline-derived CDR1 and CDR2 are SGHAT and FQDESV (reference sequence). This CDR3 has 15 amino acids. DNA of the CDR3: TGTGCCAGCAGCCCCCGGTTGGTGTCGATGAGTGAGCAGTTCTTC. Translated: CASSPRLVSMSEQFF.

In this sample, this clone turned up a few times. This chain uses TRBV19 with TRBJ1-2, with 7 bases fitting TRBD1. V gave up 3 bases and J gave up 4 bases; unmatched junction bases: 14. There are 17 residues in the CDR3. The V gene's germline CDR1 is LNHDA and CDR2 SQIVND (reference sequence). The CDR3 DNA follows: TGTGCCAGTAGTATTTGGGGACAGCTACACGGTGCCTATGGCTACACCTTC. Encoded protein: CASSIWGQLHGAYGYTF.